Sequencing of this TCR beta chain was carried out in a study of T cell responses to AZD1222 COVID-19 vaccine. Overall study results and limits: Spike-specific TCR breadth and depth were elevated following two AZD1222 doses. Spike regions recognized by vaccine-associated CD4 TCRs spanned the protein, led by 160-218 and 743-854. Clonal diversity may have been underestimated in mostly white British donors.

Clones were read by immunoSEQ multiplex PCR, and TCRdb kept only the in-frame ones, dropping some. The data contain under 150,000 clones, approximately 89% of them singletons. CDR1 and CDR2 from the germline V gene are SGHDT and YYEEEE. The CDR3 extends over 14 amino acids. Trimming stripped 3 bases from V and 1 base from J, with 10 bases between. For this clone: Its antigen is unidentified.

The sample in question was peripheral blood, obtained on day 0 of AZD1222 vaccination. The TCR originated in an adult in good health. The chain employs TRBV5-6 and TRBJ2-5; tentatively, D is TRBD1 or TRBD2 (5 bases each). CDR3 protein: CASSWLGVQETQYF. CDR3 coding DNA: TGTGCCAGCAGCTGGCTGGGGGTCCAAGAGACCCAGTACTTC.